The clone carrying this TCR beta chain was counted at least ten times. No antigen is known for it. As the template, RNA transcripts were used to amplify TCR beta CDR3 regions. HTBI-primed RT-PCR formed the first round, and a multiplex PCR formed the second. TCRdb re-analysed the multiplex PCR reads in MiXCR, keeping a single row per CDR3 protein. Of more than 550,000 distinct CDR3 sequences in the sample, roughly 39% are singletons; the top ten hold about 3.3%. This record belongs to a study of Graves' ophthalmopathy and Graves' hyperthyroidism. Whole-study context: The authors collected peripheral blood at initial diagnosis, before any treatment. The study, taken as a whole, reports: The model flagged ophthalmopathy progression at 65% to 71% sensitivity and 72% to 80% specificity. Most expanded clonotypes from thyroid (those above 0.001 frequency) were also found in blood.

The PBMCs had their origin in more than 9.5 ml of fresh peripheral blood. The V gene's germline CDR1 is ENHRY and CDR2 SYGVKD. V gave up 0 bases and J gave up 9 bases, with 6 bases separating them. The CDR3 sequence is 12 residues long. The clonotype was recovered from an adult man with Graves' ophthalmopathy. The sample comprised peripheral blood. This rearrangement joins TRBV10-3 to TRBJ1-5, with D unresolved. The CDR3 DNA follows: TGTGCCATCAGTGAGTCCAATTGGCCCCAGCATTTT. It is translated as CAISESNWPQHF.